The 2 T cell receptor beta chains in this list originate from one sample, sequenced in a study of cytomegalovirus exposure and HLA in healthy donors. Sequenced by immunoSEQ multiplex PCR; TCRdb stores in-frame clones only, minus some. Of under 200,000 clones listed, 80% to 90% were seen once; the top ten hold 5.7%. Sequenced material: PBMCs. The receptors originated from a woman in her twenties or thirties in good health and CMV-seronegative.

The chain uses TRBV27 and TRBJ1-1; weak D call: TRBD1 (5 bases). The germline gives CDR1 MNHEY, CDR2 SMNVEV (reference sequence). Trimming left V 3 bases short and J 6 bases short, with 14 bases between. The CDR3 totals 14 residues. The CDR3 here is CASSFGGRSAEAFF. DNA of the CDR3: TGTGCCAGCAGTTTTGGGGGGAGAAGCGCTGAAGCTTTCTTT.

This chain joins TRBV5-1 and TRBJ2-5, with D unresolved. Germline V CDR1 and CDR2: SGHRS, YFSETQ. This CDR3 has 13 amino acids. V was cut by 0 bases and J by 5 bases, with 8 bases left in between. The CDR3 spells CASSLAALETQYF. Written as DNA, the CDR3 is TGCGCCAGCAGCTTGGCGGCGCTGGAGACCCAGTACTTC.